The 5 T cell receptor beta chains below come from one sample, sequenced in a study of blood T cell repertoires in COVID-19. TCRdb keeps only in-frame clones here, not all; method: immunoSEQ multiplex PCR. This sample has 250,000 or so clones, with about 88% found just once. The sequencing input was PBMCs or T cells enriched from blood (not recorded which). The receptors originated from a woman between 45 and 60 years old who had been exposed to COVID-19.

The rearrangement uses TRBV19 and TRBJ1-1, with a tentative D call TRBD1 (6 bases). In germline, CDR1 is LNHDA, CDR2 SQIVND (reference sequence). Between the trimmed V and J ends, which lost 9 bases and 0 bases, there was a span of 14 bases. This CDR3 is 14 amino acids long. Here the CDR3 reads CASLTGFMNTEAFF. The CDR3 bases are TGTGCCAGCCTTACAGGGTTCATGAACACTGAAGCTTTCTTT.

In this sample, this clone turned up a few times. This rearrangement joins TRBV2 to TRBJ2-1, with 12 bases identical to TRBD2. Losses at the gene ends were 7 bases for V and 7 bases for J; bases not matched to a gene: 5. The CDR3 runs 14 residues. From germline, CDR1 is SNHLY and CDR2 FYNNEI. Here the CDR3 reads CASTRLAGGNEQFF. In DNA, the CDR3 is TGTGCCAGCACCAGGCTAGCGGGGGGGAATGAGCAGTTCTTC.

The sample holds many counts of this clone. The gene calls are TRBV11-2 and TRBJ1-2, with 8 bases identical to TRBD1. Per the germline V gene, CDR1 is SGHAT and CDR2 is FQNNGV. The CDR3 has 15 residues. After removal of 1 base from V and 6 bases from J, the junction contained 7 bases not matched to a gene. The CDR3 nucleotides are TGTGCCAGCAGCTTAGGGTTGACAGGGGCGAATGGCTACACCTTC. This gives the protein CASSLGLTGANGYTF. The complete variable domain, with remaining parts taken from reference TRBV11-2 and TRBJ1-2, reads EAGVAQSPRYKIIEKRQSVAFWCNPISGHATLYWYQQILGQGPKLLIQFQNNGVVDDSQLPKDRFSAERLKGVDSTLKIQPAKLEDSAVYLCASSLGLTGANGYTFGSGTRLTVV.

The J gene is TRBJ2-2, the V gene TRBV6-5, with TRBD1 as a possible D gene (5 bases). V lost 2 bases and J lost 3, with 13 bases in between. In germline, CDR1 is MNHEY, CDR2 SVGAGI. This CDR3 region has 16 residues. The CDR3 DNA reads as TGTGCCAGCAGTTACGGAATAACAGGCGACACCGGGGAGCTGTTTTTT. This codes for CASSYGITGDTGELFF.

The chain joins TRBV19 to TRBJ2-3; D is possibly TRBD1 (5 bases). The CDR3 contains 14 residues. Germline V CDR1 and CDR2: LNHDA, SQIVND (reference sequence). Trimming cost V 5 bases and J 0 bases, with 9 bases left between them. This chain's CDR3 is CASSVGASTDTQYF. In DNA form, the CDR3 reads TGTGCCAGTAGTGTAGGGGCTAGCACAGATACGCAGTATTTT.